What follows are 6 T cell receptor beta chains derived from one specimen sequenced in a study of spatial heterogeneity in lung cancer. TCRdb re-analysed the 5' RACE reads in MiXCR, keeping a single row per CDR3 protein. This sample has over 45,000 distinct CDR3 sequences, with approximately 5.3% found just once. The time point was: sample taken at primary tumor resection. Here the sequenced sample was PBMCs, taken at surgery. The origin of the receptors is a male donor with early-stage non-small cell lung cancer.

This clonotype was seen ten or more times. The chain employs TRBV5-5 and TRBJ1-2, with D possibly matching TRBD1 (5 bases). Germline V gives CDR1 SGHKS, CDR2 YYEKEE (reference sequence). Trimming took 4 bases from V and 4 from J, leaving 14 bases between them. The CDR3 extends over 14 amino acids. The CDR3 spells CASSPGAGGYGYTF. Here the CDR3 DNA reads TGTGCCAGCAGCCCGGGTGCGGGGGGCTATGGCTACACCTTC. The entire variable domain, with the rest obtained from reference TRBV5-5 and TRBJ1-2, is as follows: DAGVTQSPTHLIKTRGQQVTLRCSPISGHKSVSWYQQVLGQGPQFIFQYYEKEERGRGNFPDRFSARQFPNYSSELNVNALLLGDSALYLCASSPGAGGYGYTFGSGTRLTVV.

This clonotype rates as medium-sized. The gene calls are TRBV5-1 and TRBJ2-1; D is possibly TRBD2 (6 bases). Per germline, CDR1 SGHRS and CDR2 YFSETQ. Trimming took 4 bases from V and 4 from J, leaving 12 bases between them. The CDR3 has 14 amino acids. The CDR3 is CASSPGLRYNEQFF. DNA for the CDR3: TGCGCCAGCAGCCCGGGACTCAGATACAATGAGCAGTTCTTC.

Concerning this clonotype: A single base separates this from a much larger clone, so it may be a read error. The J gene is TRBJ2-1, the V gene TRBV12-3 or TRBV12-4, with D uncertain. V lost 1 base, J lost 8 bases, and 9 bases lay in between. CDR3 size: 13 residues. CDR3: CASSLVSGYEQFF. The CDR3 coding sequence is TGTGCCAGCAGTTTAGTTTCTGGCTATGAGCAGTTCTTC.

In its sample, this clonotype was seen many times. V gene TRBV20-1 combines with J gene TRBJ2-1, with TRBD2 identical over 8 bases. Germline loops: CDR1 DFQATT, CDR2 SNEGSKA (reference sequence). With 2 bases clipped from V and 8 bases from J, the junction kept 11 bases outside the gene matches. The CDR3 consists of 15 residues. The CDR3 sequence is CSARIVKRESDEQFF. The CDR3 DNA sequence: TGCAGTGCTAGAATCGTGAAGCGGGAGTCCGATGAGCAGTTCTTC.

In its sample, this clonotype was seen many times. The chain couples TRBV6-1 to TRBJ2-5; tentative D call: TRBD2 (6 bases). The CDR3 runs 14 residues. V lost 5 bases, J lost 2 bases, and 12 bases lay in between. Per the germline V gene, CDR1 is MNHNS and CDR2 is SASEGT. The DNA of the CDR3 is TGTGCCAGCAGTTACCGGGACTCTCAAGAGACCCAGTACTTC. Its translation is CASSYRDSQETQYF.

This clonotype was detected many times. The chain employs TRBV10-3 and TRBJ2-3; 13 bases align to TRBD2. V trimming: 1 base; J trimming: 3 bases; junction bases outside the gene matches: 10. CDR1 and CDR2 (germline): ENHRY, SYGVKD. CDR3 length equals 19 residues. This CDR3 is CAISEWARTSGSSTDTQYF. CDR3 nucleotides: TGTGCCATCAGTGAGTGGGCCAGGACTAGCGGGAGTAGTACAGATACGCAGTATTTT.